Below are 3 T cell receptor beta chains sequenced from a single sample in a study of beta chain features in type 1 diabetes. The entirety of the isolated RNA underwent reverse transcription, so expressed TCRB transcripts were sequenced. Sequenced by immunoSEQ multiplex PCR; TCRdb stores in-frame clones only, minus some. The table includes about 900,000 clones, about a sixth detected once. Sequenced material: naive CD4+ T cells from blood. Every receptor here comes from a young woman in good health.

A remark on this clone: Other DNA sequences of this sample code for an identical CDR3. The J gene is TRBJ2-1, the V gene TRBV7-2; unclear D gene. The CDR3 spans 14 residues. V dropped 0 bases and J dropped 4 bases, with 7 bases sitting between them. CDR1 SGHTA and CDR2 FQGNSA come from the germline V gene. The CDR3 DNA reads as TGTGCCAGCAGCTTAGCAGCTACGTACAATGAGCAGTTCTTC. As protein: CASSLAATYNEQFF.

This rearrangement joins TRBV7-8 to TRBJ1-5; D unclear. The germline CDR1 and CDR2 sequences are SGHVS and FQNEAQ. The CDR3 has 14 amino acids. Trimming removed 1 base from V and 4 bases from J, with 8 bases in between. The DNA for the CDR3 is TGTGCCAGCAGCTTAGTCCCGGGGAATCAGCCCCAGCATTTT. Amino acids: CASSLVPGNQPQHF. The full variable domain, in which reference TRBV7-8 and TRBJ1-5 provide the parts outside the CDR3, is GAGVSQSPRYKVAKRGQDVALRCDPISGHVSLFWYQQALGQGPEFLTYFQNEAQLDKSGLPSDRFFAERPEGSVSTLKIQRTQQEDSAVYLCASSLVPGNQPQHFGDGTRLSIL.

In its sample, this clone was seen a few times. The gene calls are TRBV10-3 and TRBJ1-1, with D perhaps TRBD1 (5 bases). Germline CDR1 is ENHRY and CDR2 is SYGVKD. The CDR3 spans 12 residues. V lost 10 bases and J lost 3, with 12 bases in between. CDR3 coding DNA: TGTGCCAGCAGCTCAGGGCACACTGAAGCTTTCTTT. Residues: CASSSGHTEAFF.